This T cell receptor beta chain was found in a study of regulatory and conventional T cells in RAG deficiency. Generated by immunoSEQ multiplex PCR, the TCRdb table keeps only in-frame clones and is missing some. The repertoire holds 10,000 to 15,000 clones, with approximately 93% as singletons. General observations from the study: In Omenn syndrome, sorted "Tregs" may be peripherally activated cells. Compared with controls, unique Treg TCR beta sequences dropped about 100-fold in Omenn syndrome and CID/AS.

The sorted conventional CD4+ T cells were CD25-low and CD127-high, with genomic DNA sequenced. V trimming: 5 bases; J trimming: 4 bases; junction bases outside the gene matches: 13. This CDR3 has 18 amino acids. The V gene's germline CDR1 is MDHEN and CDR2 SYDVKM. As to this clone: Its specificity is unknown.

These sequences were also reported in another study, on regulatory T cells. Per that paper: The primer mix had 52 TRBV and 13 TRBJ primers. Skewed V and J usage and few unique V-J pairs marked patient repertoires, most in Tregs.

The sample taken for sequencing was CD4+ effector T cells sorted from blood. The clonotype originates from a human donor in good health. The chain links TRBV28 to TRBJ2-7, with 14 bases fitting TRBD2. In nucleotides, the CDR3 is TGTGCCAGCAGTCCTAGGGGACTAGCGGGAGTGGGTAGGTACGAGCAGTACTTC. This gives the protein CASSPRGLAGVGRYEQYF.